The clone carrying this TCR beta chain was seen repeatedly, ten times or more. Preparing the TCRbeta library involved the use of unique molecular identifiers. One entry per CDR3 protein, called by TCRdb with MiXCR from the PCR reads. This table holds roughly 100,000 distinct CDR3 sequences, approximately 8.4% found once. This specimen comes from a study of T-cell reconstitution after alpha-beta-depleted transplantation in children. CDR1 and CDR2 from the germline V gene are SQVTM and ANQGSEA. The V and J ends lost 3 bases and 0 bases respectively, with 11 bases between them. This CDR3 contains 14 residues.

The sequence derives from a human donor who donated a stem cell graft to a child with congenital amegakaryocytic thrombocytopenia. This sample comprised PBMCs from the stem cell graft donor, obtained from the stem cell graft. The chain has TRBV29-1 and TRBJ1-1; D is undetermined. The CDR3 DNA follows: TGCAGCGTTGAGGTCCGGGCCTTGAACACTGAAGCTTTCTTT. This encodes CSVEVRALNTEAFF.